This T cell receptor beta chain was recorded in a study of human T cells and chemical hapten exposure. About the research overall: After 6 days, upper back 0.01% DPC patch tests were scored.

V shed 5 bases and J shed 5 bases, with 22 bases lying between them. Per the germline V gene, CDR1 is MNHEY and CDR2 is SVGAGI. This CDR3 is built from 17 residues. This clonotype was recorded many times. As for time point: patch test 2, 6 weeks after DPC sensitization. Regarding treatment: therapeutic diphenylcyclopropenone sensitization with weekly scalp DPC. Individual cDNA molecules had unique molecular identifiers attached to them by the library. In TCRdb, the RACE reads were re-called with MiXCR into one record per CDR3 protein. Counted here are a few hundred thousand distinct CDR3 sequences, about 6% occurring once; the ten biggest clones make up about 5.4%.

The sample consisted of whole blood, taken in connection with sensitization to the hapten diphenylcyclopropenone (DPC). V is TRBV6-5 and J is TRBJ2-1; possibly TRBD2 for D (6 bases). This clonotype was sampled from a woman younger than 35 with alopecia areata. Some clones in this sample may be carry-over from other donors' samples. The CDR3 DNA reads TGTGCCAGCAGTCACGGGGGTGGAGCAGGCCGGCACAATGAGCAGTTCTTC. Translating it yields CASSHGGGAGRHNEQFF.